The present T cell receptor (beta chain) was sequenced within a study of tumor-infiltrating lymphocytes in localized non-small cell lung cancer. Overall study context: The cohort mixed smokers and never-smokers, several histologies, and some post-neoadjuvant-chemotherapy samples. From each patient, both tumor and uninvolved lung, non-adjacent to tumor, were sampled.

Findings and caveats of the study: TCR sequencing covered a subset of patients with enough tissue. Different pieces of the same tissue went to different assays, confounding technical variation with intratumor heterogeneity.

The germline V gene encodes CDR1 MNHEY and CDR2 SVGAGI. The CDR3 is made up of 13 amino acids. Trimming took off 6 bases at V and 4 bases at J, with 13 bases between the two ends. Repertoires were generated with immunoSEQ multiplex PCR, while TCRdb's copy carries only in-frame clones and drops some. This sample carries 13,000 to 15,000 clones, 80% to 90% of them seen once, and the ten largest clones take 15% to 20%. This clone was observed a few times. Its antigen is not known. The chain uses TRBV6-5 and TRBJ2-7; D ambiguous. The TCR originated in a human donor with non-small cell lung cancer. Material for sequencing was lung tumor tissue. CDR3 residues: CASSRPGTYEQYF. CDR3 nucleotide sequence: TGTGCCAGCAGCCGGCCGGGCACATACGAGCAGTACTTC.